These T cell receptor beta chains were read from a single sample in a study of blood T cell repertoires in COVID-19. The method was immunoSEQ multiplex PCR; TCRdb's version includes in-frame clones alone and lacks a portion of them. The data contain roughly 240,000 clones, approximately 86% of them seen just once; the ten biggest clones take up just over 3%. Sequenced input: peripheral blood. The receptors come from a woman in her 30s who had recovered from COVID-19. Each CDR3 is given with its conserved first and last residue. Fields, in order: D gene, V gene, CDR3 length, clone size, J gene, CDR3 protein, CDR3 DNA. A D gene is named only where the DNA matches it firmly. Some rows have no size entry. The others give once, few or many, or a class for an expanded clone.

.	TRBV19	15	.	TRBJ2-3	CASSPLTTSTDTQYF	TGTGCCAGTTCCCCCCTGACAACTAGCACAGATACGCAGTATTTT
.	TRBV19	16	.	TRBJ1-3	CASSASGTISGNTIYF	TGTGCCAGTAGTGCGAGCGGCACTATCTCTGGAAACACCATATATTTT
.	TRBV5-1	14	few	TRBJ2-7	CASSSPGRKDEQYF	TGCGCCAGCAGCTCGCCTGGCAGGAAGGACGAGCAGTACTTC
TRBD1	TRBV16	15	.	TRBJ1-2	CASSQSLDRDYGYTF	TGTGCCAGCAGCCAATCGCTGGACAGGGACTATGGCTACACCTTC
TRBD1	TRBV3-1/TRBV3-2	14	.	TRBJ1-2	CASSQHRQGNGYTF	TGTGCCAGCAGCCAACATCGACAGGGGAATGGCTACACCTTC
TRBD1	TRBV3-1/TRBV3-2	20	.	TRBJ2-6	CASSPLVPGTGTAGANVLTF	TGTGCCAGCAGCCCACTTGTGCCCGGGACAGGGACTGCTGGGGCCAACGTCCTGACTTTC
.	TRBV7-8	15	.	TRBJ2-3	CAGSLRAELGDTQYF	TGTGCCGGATCCCTGCGGGCCGAACTCGGGGATACGCAGTATTTT
.	TRBV14	14	.	TRBJ2-3	CASSQARGLGTQYF	TGTGCCAGCAGCCAAGCAAGAGGGTTGGGTACGCAGTATTTT
.	TRBV5-5	16	.	TRBJ1-3	CASSLDLGSSGNTIYF	TGTGCCAGCAGCTTGGATTTAGGGAGTTCTGGAAACACCATATATTTT
.	TRBV4-2	19	once	TRBJ1-3	CASSESGVVLSTSGNTIYF	TGTGCCAGCAGCGAAAGCGGAGTGGTTCTCTCGACCTCTGGAAACACCATATATTTT